This TCR beta chain was obtained from a study of blood T cells in healthy people across ages. Study-level points and caveats: Comparison with aged donors showed that long-lived donors had more naive CD4+ cells and higher diversity.

This CDR3 has 13 amino acids. CDR1 is MNHEY and CDR2 is SVGEGT in the germline V gene. V shed 8 bases, J shed 2 bases, and the junction held 3 bases outside the gene matches. Samples each had at least 5 micrograms of total RNA extracted. On this clonotype itself: Its specificity is not known.

It was with a sample-barcoded 5' primer and a J-beta primer mix that a second PCR of roughly 7 to 12 cycles was run. Sequencing of every sample gave 2.5 million or more CDR3-containing paired-end reads. Using its own MiXCR run on the 5' RACE reads, TCRdb lists one record per CDR3 protein. The sample contains roughly 2 million distinct CDR3 sequences, about 50% of which appear only once. The sequence was obtained from a middle-aged woman in good health. The sequenced sample was blood. The rearrangement links TRBV6-2 or TRBV6-3 to TRBJ2-7, with TRBD2 matching 10 bases. For the CDR3, the DNA is TGTGCCAGCCTCCTAGCGGGGGCCTACGAGCAGTACTTC. Translation: CASLLAGAYEQYF.